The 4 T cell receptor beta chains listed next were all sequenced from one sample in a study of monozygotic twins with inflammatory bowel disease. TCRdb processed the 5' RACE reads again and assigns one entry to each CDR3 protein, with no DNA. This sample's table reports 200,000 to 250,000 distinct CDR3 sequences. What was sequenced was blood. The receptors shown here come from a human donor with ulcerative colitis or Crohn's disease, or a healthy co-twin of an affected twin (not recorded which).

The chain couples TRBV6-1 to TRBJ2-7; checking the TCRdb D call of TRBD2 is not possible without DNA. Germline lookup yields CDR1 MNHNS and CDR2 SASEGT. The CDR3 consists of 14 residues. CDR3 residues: CASSLDERGYEQYF.

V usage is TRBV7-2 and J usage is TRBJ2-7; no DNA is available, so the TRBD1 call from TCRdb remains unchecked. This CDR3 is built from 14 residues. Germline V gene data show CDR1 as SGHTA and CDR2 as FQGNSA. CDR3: CASSYGLGVYEQYF.

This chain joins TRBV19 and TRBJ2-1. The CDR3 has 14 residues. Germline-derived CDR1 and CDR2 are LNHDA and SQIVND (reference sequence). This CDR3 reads CASSISHSYNEQFF.

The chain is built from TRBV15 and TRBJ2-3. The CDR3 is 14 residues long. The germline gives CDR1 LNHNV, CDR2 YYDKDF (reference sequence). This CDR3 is CATSRGEGTDTQYF.